This T cell receptor beta chain was identified during a study of blood T cell repertoires in COVID-19 (dated by TCRdb to the early 2020s). Regarding the complete study: Samples from collaborators originated in the United States, Italy and Spain and spanned both the acute and convalescent phases of COVID-19. The material from the prospective study consisted of cDNA or gDNA derived from T cells, B-cell-depleted T cells, or PBMCs. Subjects who had been exposed to COVID-19, were actively infected with it, or had recovered from it provided the deeply sampled blood TCRbeta repertoires that made up the dataset. The repertoires were released in a freely available public database intended as a resource for research on the immune response to SARS-CoV-2. The samples were drawn from the first 160 participants of the ongoing ImmuneRACE study and from 950 to 1,500 subjects provided by 6 global collaborators. A de-identified subject ID, COVID-19 status, age in years and sex were almost always included in the sample metadata. Where HLA class I and class II types were available, the types were taken from metadata supplied by the sample provider, not from assay-based typing. The paper's findings and limits, for the study overall: Clinical and demographic metadata were provided uncurated, with the amount varying by source and participant.

Of note for this clone: The antigen it recognizes is unknown. Base qualities are not recorded, but no much larger clone differs from it by a single base.

The immunoSEQ Assay, a bias-controlled multiplex PCR, was used to amplify TCRbeta CDR3 regions from genomic DNA. As for how the authors treated the data: The number of nucleated cells in each sample was estimated by amplification of reference gene primers within the assay. To quantify the absolute abundance of each unique TCRbeta CDR3 rearrangement, sequence reads were collapsed and filtered. For each sample, productive Simpson clonality was calculated by taking the square root of Simpson's diversity index across productive rearrangements. TCRdb provides this immuneACCESS table in a form limited to in-frame rearrangements. Some clones are lacking; in checked studies, under half of them reflect an unresolved V gene, and why the rest are absent is not known. V, J and clone size were drawn from that table, and D and trimming were deduced from the DNA. This sample gives about 200,000 clones in total; about 85% of them show up just once. Together, the top ten hold about 17% of the sample.

Including cysteine and phenylalanine, the CDR3 has 14 amino acids. Here the CDR3 DNA is all that survives: 42 bases in frame from base 1. Here V drops 3 bases and J drops 7 bases, and the junction holds 5 bases not matched to any gene. The germline V gene (reference sequence) gives CDR1 as DFQATT and CDR2 as SNEGSKA. Participants in the prospective study were enrolled through a virtual design, were aged roughly 18 to 100 years, and lived in under 25 United States geographic areas. In the prospective study, participants were assigned to cohorts based on the clinical history participants reported in a screening survey and a study questionnaire. For ImmuneRACE Cohort 3, a participant was defined as recovered based on two consecutive negative NP/OP PCR tests, clearance by a healthcare professional, or resolution of symptoms. Mobile phlebotomists in the prospective study collected whole blood, serum and a nasopharyngeal or oropharyngeal swab from every participant. Over an approximately 2-month period, participants in the prospective study had the option of providing additional blood draws and questionnaires. Before DNA extraction, prospective study blood samples were shipped either frozen or at room temperature.

The sequence links TRBV20-1 to TRBJ2-4, with 11 bases aligning to TRBD2. The origin of this receptor is a man aged 35-49 years who had recovered from COVID-19. The sample comprised PBMCs or T cells enriched from blood (not recorded which). The CDR3 loop reads CSASLAGGQNIQYF. The nucleotide sequence reads TGCAGTGCTAGTTTAGCGGGAGGGCAGAACATTCAGTACTTC.